This T cell receptor (beta chain) stems from a study of human T cells and chemical hapten exposure. Study information: The patch tests put 0.01% DPC on the skin of the upper back and were read 6 days later.

Trimming stripped 0 bases from V and 0 bases from J, with 5 bases between. The CDR3 covers 14 residues. Germline V gene data show CDR1 as LGHNA and CDR2 as YSLEER. As for time point: patch test 2, 6 weeks after DPC sensitization. The treatment denotes: therapeutic diphenylcyclopropenone sensitization with weekly scalp DPC. Each CDR3 protein is one row after TCRdb ran MiXCR on the RACE reads. The table records some 99,000 distinct CDR3 sequences, more than 7% of them present only once. The sample in question was whole blood, obtained in connection with sensitization to the hapten diphenylcyclopropenone (DPC). The chain is built from TRBV4-3 and TRBJ1-1; D is possibly TRBD1 (5 bases). The clonotype originates from a woman between 40 and 50 years old with alopecia areata. Some clones in this sample may be carry-over from other donors' samples. The DNA of the CDR3 is TGCGCCAGCAGCCAAGAAGGGGTGAACACTGAAGCTTTCTTT. Translating gives CASSQEGVNTEAFF.